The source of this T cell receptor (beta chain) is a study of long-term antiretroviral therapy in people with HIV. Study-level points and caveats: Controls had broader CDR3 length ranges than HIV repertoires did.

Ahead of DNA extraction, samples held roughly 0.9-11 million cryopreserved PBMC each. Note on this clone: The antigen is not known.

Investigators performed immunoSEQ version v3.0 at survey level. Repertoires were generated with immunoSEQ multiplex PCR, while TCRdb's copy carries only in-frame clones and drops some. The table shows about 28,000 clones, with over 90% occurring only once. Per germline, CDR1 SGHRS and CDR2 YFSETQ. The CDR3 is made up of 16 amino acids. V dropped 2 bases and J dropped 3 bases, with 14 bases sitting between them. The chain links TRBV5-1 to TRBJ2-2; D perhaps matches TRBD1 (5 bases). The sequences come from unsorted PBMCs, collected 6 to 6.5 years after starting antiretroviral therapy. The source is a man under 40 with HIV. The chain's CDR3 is CASSLIRQGDTGELFF. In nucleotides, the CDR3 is TGCGCCAGCAGCTTAATCAGGCAGGGCGACACCGGGGAGCTGTTTTTT.